These T cell receptor beta chains were read from a single sample in a study of T cells in Graves' hyperthyroidism and ophthalmopathy. One entry per CDR3 protein results from TCRdb running MiXCR on the multiplex PCR reads. The sample lists 300,000 or so distinct CDR3 sequences, 15% to 20% occurring once. The sequencing sample was made of blood. The receptors stem from a woman aged 45-65 years with Graves' hyperthyroidism. The CDR3 runs from the conserved cysteine through the conserved F or W. The D gene is left open where the match is weak. Only part of the rows carry a size: once, few, many, or a class if the clone is expanded.

>NA|TRBJ2-2|TRBV6-1|TRBD1
CASTPKPATGGGGWGELFF
TGTGCTAGTACCCCAAAGCCTGCCACAGGGGGCGGAGGTTGGGGGGAGCTGTTTTTT
>many|TRBJ1-5|TRBV3-1|NA
CASSQDARSQPQHF
TGTGCCAGCAGCCAAGATGCGAGGAGTCAGCCCCAGCATTTT
>many|TRBJ2-5|TRBV30|NA
CAWSAGDQETQYF
TGTGCCTGGAGTGCGGGGGACCAAGAGACCCAGTACTTC
>few|TRBJ2-6|TRBV18|NA
CASSLGPPGANVLTF
TGTGCCAGCTCACTTGGGCCTCCTGGGGCCAACGTCCTGACTTTC
>NA|TRBJ2-3|TRBV7-9|NA
CASSLEARTPRNTQYF
TGTGCCAGCAGCTTAGAGGCTCGCACTCCCCGAAATACGCAGTATTTT
>many|TRBJ2-1|TRBV12-3/TRBV12-4|NA
CASSLLWGIEQFF
TGTGCCAGCAGTTTACTATGGGGAATTGAGCAGTTCTTC
>NA|TRBJ2-6|TRBV13|TRBD1
CASGLRGPGANVLTF
TGTGCCAGCGGCTTAAGGGGGCCTGGGGCCAACGTCCTGACTTTC
>NA|TRBJ2-3|TRBV7-2|TRBD2
CASSLTLAGVTGDTQYF
TGTGCCAGCAGCTTAACCCTAGCGGGGGTCACAGGGGATACGCAGTATTTT
>many|TRBJ2-3|TRBV11-2|NA
CASSSIWGDRDTQYF
TGTGCCAGCAGCTCGATCTGGGGGGATAGAGATACGCAGTATTTT
>NA|TRBJ2-5|TRBV18|NA
CASPPNRETQYF
TGTGCCAGCCCACCAAACCGGGAGACCCAGTACTTC
>NA|TRBJ2-3|TRBV2|NA
CASSERWAVPTSTDTQYF
TGTGCCAGCAGTGAAAGGTGGGCCGTTCCAACTAGCACAGATACGCAGTATTTT
>many|TRBJ2-1|TRBV27|TRBD2
CASGGLAGGMNEQFF
TGTGCCAGCGGTGGACTAGCGGGGGGGATGAATGAGCAGTTCTTC
>few|TRBJ2-6|TRBV6-1|TRBD2
CASSLGRGGGSGANVLTF
TGTGCCAGCAGTTTAGGGCGGGGGGGAGGATCTGGGGCCAACGTCCTGACTTTC
>NA|TRBJ2-7|TRBV5-1|NA
CASSYRVDYEQYF
TGCGCCAGCAGCTACAGGGTCGACTACGAGCAGTACTTC
>few|TRBJ1-5|TRBV15|TRBD1
CATSREGQGNNQPQHF
TGTGCCACCAGCAGAGAAGGACAGGGGAACAATCAGCCCCAGCATTTT
>NA|TRBJ1-1|TRBV19|TRBD1
CASSTPDRAWSEAFF
TGTGCCAGTAGTACCCCGGACAGGGCGTGGTCTGAAGCTTTCTTT
>many|TRBJ1-4|TRBV5-1|TRBD1
CASSLTGQGGEKLFF
TGCGCCAGCAGCTTGACGGGACAGGGAGGGGAAAAACTGTTTTTT
>many|TRBJ1-6|TRBV27|NA
CASSSQGGNSPLHF
TGTGCCAGCAGTTCCCAGGGCGGCAATTCACCCCTCCACTTT
>many|TRBJ2-5|TRBV7-9|NA
CASSLALTQLGETQYF
TGTGCCAGCAGCTTAGCCCTGACGCAATTGGGGGAGACCCAGTACTTC
>NA|TRBJ2-1|TRBV27|TRBD2
CASSLCFGREVVIVGNEQFF
TGTGCCAGCAGTTTATGCTTTGGGCGGGAGGTTGTCATAGTTGGTAATGAGCAGTTCTTC
>NA|TRBJ1-2|TRBV6-1|TRBD1
CASHRHRQGGGYGYTF
TGTGCCAGCCATCGACACCGACAGGGTGGGGGCTATGGCTACACCTTC
>many|TRBJ2-7|TRBV12-3/TRBV12-4|NA
CASSFAFYYEQYF
TGTGCCAGCAGTTTTGCCTTTTACTACGAGCAGTACTTC
>NA|TRBJ1-2|TRBV28|NA
CASSQGLWGYTF
TGTGCCAGCAGCCAAGGTCTGTGGGGCTACACCTTC
>few|TRBJ2-1|TRBV11-2|NA
CASSFAPLGGSYNEQFF
TGTGCCAGCAGCTTCGCGCCACTGGGGGGAAGCTACAATGAGCAGTTCTTC
>few|TRBJ2-2|TRBV6-1|TRBD1
CASSEGQGHGTGELFF
TGTGCCAGCAGTGAAGGACAGGGTCATGGCACCGGGGAGCTGTTTTTT
>NA|TRBJ1-1|TRBV6-1|NA
CAIGQALNTEAFF
TGTGCCATAGGTCAGGCCTTGAACACTGAAGCTTTCTTT
>NA|TRBJ1-2|TRBV27|NA
CASASGDGGGYTF
TGTGCCAGCGCGTCAGGGGATGGGGGTGGCTACACCTTC
>many|TRBJ1-5|TRBV10-3|NA
CAISLNPLQGGDEPQHF
TGTGCCATCAGCTTAAACCCCCTACAGGGTGGTGATGAGCCCCAGCATTTT
>few|TRBJ2-4|TRBV3-1|NA
CASSQEGAKNIQYF
TGTGCCAGCAGCCAAGAGGGAGCCAAAAACATTCAGTACTTC
>NA|TRBJ2-2|TRBV7-9|TRBD2
CASSLVAGGWTGELFF
TGTGCCAGCAGCCTTGTAGCGGGAGGTTGGACCGGGGAGCTGTTTTTT
>many|TRBJ2-1|TRBV5-1|NA
CASSLATQGYNEQFF
TGCGCCAGCAGCTTGGCGACTCAAGGTTACAATGAGCAGTTCTTC
>NA|TRBJ2-7|TRBV20-1|TRBD2
CSASGLAGGLGEQYF
TGCAGTGCTAGCGGACTAGCGGGAGGTTTGGGAGAGCAGTACTTC
>few|TRBJ2-3|TRBV5-1|TRBD1
CASGQGAATDTQYF
TGCGCCAGCGGACAGGGGGCTGCCACAGATACGCAGTATTTT
>NA|TRBJ2-5|TRBV6-1|NA
CASSSAGLGETQYF
TGTGCCAGCAGTTCCGCGGGACTTGGGGAGACCCAGTACTTC
>many|TRBJ1-1|TRBV3-1|NA
CASSRDGQLNTEAFF
TGTGCCAGCAGCCGAGACGGACAGCTGAACACTGAAGCTTTCTTT
>NA|TRBJ1-6|TRBV20-1|NA
CSARGERGPYNSPLHF
TGCAGTGCTAGGGGGGAGAGGGGACCCTATAATTCACCCCTCCACTTT
>many|TRBJ2-3|TRBV11-2|TRBD2
CASSLSSGGWEDTQYF
TGTGCCAGCAGCTTATCTAGCGGGGGGTGGGAAGATACGCAGTATTTT
>many|TRBJ1-3|TRBV3-1|NA
CASSPEAGNTIYF
TGTGCCAGCAGCCCAGAGGCTGGAAACACCATATATTTT
>many|TRBJ1-1|TRBV7-3|NA
CASSLSGGSEAFF
TGTGCCAGCAGCTTATCGGGGGGGTCTGAAGCTTTCTTT
>NA|TRBJ1-5|TRBV3-1|NA
CASSNIGQPQHF
TGTGCCAGCAGCAACATAGGTCAGCCCCAGCATTTT
>many|TRBJ2-5|TRBV12-3/TRBV12-4|NA
CASSLLWGETQYF
TGTGCCAGCAGTTTATTGTGGGGTGAGACCCAGTACTTC
>many|TRBJ1-4|TRBV7-8|NA
CASSFWGTNEKLFF
TGTGCCAGCAGCTTCTGGGGAACTAATGAAAAACTGTTTTTT
>NA|TRBJ2-3|TRBV7-9|NA
CASSSLAGVSTDTQYF
TGTGCCAGCAGCTCACTGGCAGGGGTATCAACAGATACGCAGTATTTT
>many|TRBJ2-5|TRBV6-1|NA
CASSLIVIQETQYF
TGTGCCAGCAGTCTAATCGTGATCCAAGAGACCCAGTACTTC
>many|TRBJ2-2|TRBV3-1|NA
CASSDGTGELFF
TGTGCCAGCAGCGATGGCACCGGGGAGCTGTTTTTT
>few|TRBJ1-5|TRBV12-3/TRBV12-4|TRBD1
CASSSTGGNQPQHF
TGTGCCAGCAGTTCGACAGGGGGCAATCAGCCCCAGCATTTT
>NA|TRBJ2-1|TRBV27|TRBD2
CATGVVGTSGYNEQFF
TGTGCCACAGGCGTGGTTGGAACTAGCGGCTACAATGAGCAGTTCTTC
>NA|TRBJ2-2|TRBV11-1|NA
CASSPRVLNTGELFF
TGTGCCAGCAGCCCCAGGGTCTTGAACACCGGGGAGCTGTTTTTT
>NA|TRBJ2-2|TRBV14|NA
CASSQDEIPGELFF
TGTGCCAGCAGCCAAGACGAGATTCCCGGGGAGCTGTTTTTT
>many|TRBJ2-2|TRBV20-1|NA
CSARDLGQGTNTGELFF
TGCAGTGCTAGAGATTTAGGCCAGGGAACGAACACCGGGGAGCTGTTTTTT
>few|TRBJ2-1|TRBV9|TRBD2
CASSVSGGRAYNEQFF
TGTGCCAGCAGCGTCAGTGGCGGGAGGGCCTACAATGAGCAGTTCTTC
>NA|TRBJ1-2|TRBV29-1|NA
CSVSLLGQNYGYTF
TGCAGCGTTTCCCTTTTAGGACAGAACTATGGCTACACCTTC
>many|TRBJ2-3|TRBV7-9|TRBD2
CASSRILAQGTDTQYF
TGTGCCAGCAGCCGAATACTAGCGCAAGGCACAGATACGCAGTATTTT
>few|TRBJ2-1|TRBV24-1|TRBD2
CATRPGGPYNEQFF
TGTGCCACCAGACCGGGGGGGCCTTACAATGAGCAGTTCTTC
>NA|TRBJ1-6|TRBV25-1|TRBD1
CASSEPRQGTNSPLHF
TGTGCCAGCAGTGAACCCCGACAGGGAACGAATTCACCCCTCCACTTT
>NA|TRBJ1-5|TRBV20-1|TRBD1
CSARRTGGHQPQHF
TGCAGTGCTAGGCGGACAGGGGGGCATCAGCCCCAGCATTTT
>many|TRBJ2-3|TRBV7-9|NA
CASSSFRGRTDTQYF
TGTGCCAGCAGCTCTTTCAGGGGGAGGACAGATACGCAGTATTTT